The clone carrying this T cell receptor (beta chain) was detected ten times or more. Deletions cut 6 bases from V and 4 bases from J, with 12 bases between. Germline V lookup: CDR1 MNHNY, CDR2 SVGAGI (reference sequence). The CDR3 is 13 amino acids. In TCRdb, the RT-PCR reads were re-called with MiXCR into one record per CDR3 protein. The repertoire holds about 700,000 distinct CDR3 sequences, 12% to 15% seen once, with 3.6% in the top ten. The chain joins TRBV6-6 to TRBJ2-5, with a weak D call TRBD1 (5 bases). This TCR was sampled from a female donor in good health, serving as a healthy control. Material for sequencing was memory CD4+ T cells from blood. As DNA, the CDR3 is TGTGCCAGCAGCCCCAGGGAAGCAGAGACCCAGTACTTC. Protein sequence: CASSPREAETQYF.